This record looks at one T cell receptor (beta chain) sequence and its context. At one end the junction does not follow the germline gene, possibly because of a read error. The data belong to a study of T cell repertoires and Cas9 in healthy adults. Whole-study context: Characterization of SpCas9-reactive CD4 and CD8 T cells covered multi-effector potency, cytotoxicity and lineage. General observations from the study: SpCas9-reactive effector T cells were reportedly restrained in vitro by SpCas9-reactive regulatory T cells. A preexisting SpCas9-directed effector T cell response was described as ubiquitous in the healthy humans studied.

Using immunoSEQ multiplex PCR, the repertoire was profiled, and TCRdb retains in-frame clones only, with some absent. The sample yields 530 or so clones, 90% seen once. Germline V gene lookup returns CDR1 SSHAT and CDR2 FNYEAQ (reference sequence). The CDR3 runs to 17 residues. This TCR was recovered from a human donor in good health. Sequenced: SpCas9-reactive CD4+ effector T cells (CD137+, CD154-, CD25-, CD127+) from PBMCs; culture status not recorded. The chain is built from TRBV7-7 and TRBJ2-6; 8 nucleotides align to TRBD1. The CDR3: CASSPRQGQAGANVLTF. CDR3 nucleotides: TGTGCTAGCAGCCCACGACAGGGGCAGGCTGGGGCCAACGTCCTGACTTTC.